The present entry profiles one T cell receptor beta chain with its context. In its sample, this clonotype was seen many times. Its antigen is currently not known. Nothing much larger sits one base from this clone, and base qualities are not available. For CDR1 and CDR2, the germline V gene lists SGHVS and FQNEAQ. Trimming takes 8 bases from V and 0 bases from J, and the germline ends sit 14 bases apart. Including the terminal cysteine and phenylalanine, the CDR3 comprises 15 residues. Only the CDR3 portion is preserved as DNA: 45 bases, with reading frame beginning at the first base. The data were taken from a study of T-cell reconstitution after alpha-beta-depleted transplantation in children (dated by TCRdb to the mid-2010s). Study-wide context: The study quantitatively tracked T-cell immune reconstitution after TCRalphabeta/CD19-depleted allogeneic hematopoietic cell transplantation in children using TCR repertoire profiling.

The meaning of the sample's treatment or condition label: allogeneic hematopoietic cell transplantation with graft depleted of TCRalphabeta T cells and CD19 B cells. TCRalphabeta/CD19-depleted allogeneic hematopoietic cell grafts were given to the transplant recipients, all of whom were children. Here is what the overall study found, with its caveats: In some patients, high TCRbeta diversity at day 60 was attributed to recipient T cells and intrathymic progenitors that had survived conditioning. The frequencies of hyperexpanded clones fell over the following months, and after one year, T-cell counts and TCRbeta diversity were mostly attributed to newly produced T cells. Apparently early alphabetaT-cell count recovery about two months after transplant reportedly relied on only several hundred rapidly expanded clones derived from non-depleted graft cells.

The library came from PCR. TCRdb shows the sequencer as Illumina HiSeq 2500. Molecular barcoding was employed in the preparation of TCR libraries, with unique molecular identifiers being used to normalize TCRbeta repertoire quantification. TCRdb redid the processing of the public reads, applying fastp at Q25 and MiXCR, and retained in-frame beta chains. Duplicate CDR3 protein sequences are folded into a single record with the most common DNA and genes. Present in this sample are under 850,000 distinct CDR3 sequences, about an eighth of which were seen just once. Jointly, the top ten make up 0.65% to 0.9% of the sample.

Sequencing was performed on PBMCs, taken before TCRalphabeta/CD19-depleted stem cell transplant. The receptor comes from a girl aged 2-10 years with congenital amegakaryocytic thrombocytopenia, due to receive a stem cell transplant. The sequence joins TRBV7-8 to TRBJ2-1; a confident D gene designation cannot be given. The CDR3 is CASESSHSSYNEQFF. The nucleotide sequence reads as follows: TGTGCCAGCGAGAGCTCCCACAGCTCCTACAATGAGCAGTTCTTC.